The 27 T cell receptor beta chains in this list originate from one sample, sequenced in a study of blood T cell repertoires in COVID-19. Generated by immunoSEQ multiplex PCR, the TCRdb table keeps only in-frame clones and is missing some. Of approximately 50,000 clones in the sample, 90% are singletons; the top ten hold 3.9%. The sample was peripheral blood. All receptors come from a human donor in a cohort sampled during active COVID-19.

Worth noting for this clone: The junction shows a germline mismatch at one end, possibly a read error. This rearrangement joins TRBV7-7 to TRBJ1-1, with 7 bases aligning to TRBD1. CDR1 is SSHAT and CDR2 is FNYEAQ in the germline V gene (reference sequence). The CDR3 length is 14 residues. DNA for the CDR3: TGTGCTAGCAGCTTCAGACAGGGAGGCACTGAAGCTTTCTTT. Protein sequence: CASSFRQGGTEAFF.

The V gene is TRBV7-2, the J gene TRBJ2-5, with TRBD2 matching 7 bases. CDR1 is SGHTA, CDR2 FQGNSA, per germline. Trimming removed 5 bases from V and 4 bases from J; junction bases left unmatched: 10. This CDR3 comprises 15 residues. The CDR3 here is CASSLHGGRVETQYF. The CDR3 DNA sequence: TGTGCCAGCAGCCTACACGGCGGGAGAGTAGAGACCCAGTACTTC.

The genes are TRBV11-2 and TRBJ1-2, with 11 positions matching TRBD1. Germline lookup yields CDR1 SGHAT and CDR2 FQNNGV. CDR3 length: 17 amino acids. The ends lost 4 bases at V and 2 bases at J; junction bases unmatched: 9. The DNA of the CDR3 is TGTGCCAGCAGCTGGGGCCTGGGACAGGGGGACAACTATGGCTACACCTTC. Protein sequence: CASSWGLGQGDNYGYTF.

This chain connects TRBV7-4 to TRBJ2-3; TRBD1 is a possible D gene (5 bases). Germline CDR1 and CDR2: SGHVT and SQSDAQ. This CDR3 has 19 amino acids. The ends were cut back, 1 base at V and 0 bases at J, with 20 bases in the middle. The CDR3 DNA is TGTGCCAGCAGCTTAGGTTGGACAATTTCTGGGGCTAGCACAGATACGCAGTATTTT. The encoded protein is CASSLGWTISGASTDTQYF.

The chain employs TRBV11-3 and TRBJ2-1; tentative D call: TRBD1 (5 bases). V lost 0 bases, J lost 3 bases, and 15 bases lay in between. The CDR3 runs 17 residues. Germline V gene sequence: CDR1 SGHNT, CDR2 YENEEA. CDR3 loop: CASSLDWATELYNEQFF. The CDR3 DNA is TGTGCCAGCAGCTTAGATTGGGCGACAGAGCTCTACAATGAGCAGTTCTTC.

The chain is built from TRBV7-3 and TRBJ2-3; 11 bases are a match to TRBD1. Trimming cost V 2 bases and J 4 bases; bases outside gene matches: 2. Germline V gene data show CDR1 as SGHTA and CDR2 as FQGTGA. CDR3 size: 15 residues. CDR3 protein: CASSLGTGGPDTQYF. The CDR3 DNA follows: TGTGCCAGCAGCTTAGGGACAGGGGGACCAGATACGCAGTATTTT.

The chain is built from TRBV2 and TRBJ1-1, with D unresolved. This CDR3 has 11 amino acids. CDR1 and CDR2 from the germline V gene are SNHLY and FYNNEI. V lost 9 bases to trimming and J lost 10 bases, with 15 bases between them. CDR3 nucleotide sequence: TGTGCCAGTAACTCCGCCGGGGTAGCTTTCTTT. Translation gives CASNSAGVAFF.

The CDR3 sequence: CASNERLSGRAGEQYF. For the CDR3, the DNA is TGTGCCAGCAATGAGCGGCTTAGCGGGAGGGCGGGGGAGCAGTACTTC. V and J are TRBV6-1 and TRBJ2-7; the match to TRBD2 covers 11 bases. This CDR3 spans 16 amino acids. The V gene's germline CDR1 is MNHNS and CDR2 SASEGT. The trim removed 7 bases at V and 7 bases at J, leaving 15 bases unmatched.

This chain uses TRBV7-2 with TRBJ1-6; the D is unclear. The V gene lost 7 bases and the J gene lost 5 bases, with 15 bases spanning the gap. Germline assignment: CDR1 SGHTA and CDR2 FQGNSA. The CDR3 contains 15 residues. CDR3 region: CASTLERLNNSPLHF. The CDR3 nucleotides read TGTGCCAGCACGTTAGAGCGTCTGAATAATTCACCCCTCCACTTT.

CDR3 sequence reads: CASSVAWDRGYNEQFF. CDR3 coding DNA: TGTGCCAGCAGCGTAGCTTGGGACAGGGGCTACAATGAGCAGTTCTTC. The chain links TRBV9 to TRBJ2-1, with TRBD1 matching over 10 bases. CDR1 and CDR2 from the germline V gene are SGDLS and YYNGEE. The ends lost 0 bases at V and 3 bases at J; junction bases unmatched: 3. The CDR3 has 16 amino acids.

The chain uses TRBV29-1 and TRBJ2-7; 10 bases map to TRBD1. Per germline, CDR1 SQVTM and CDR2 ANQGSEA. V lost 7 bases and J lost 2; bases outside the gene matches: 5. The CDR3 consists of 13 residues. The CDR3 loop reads CSAGTGEAYEQYF. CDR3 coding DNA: TGCAGCGCCGGGACAGGGGAGGCCTACGAGCAGTACTTC.

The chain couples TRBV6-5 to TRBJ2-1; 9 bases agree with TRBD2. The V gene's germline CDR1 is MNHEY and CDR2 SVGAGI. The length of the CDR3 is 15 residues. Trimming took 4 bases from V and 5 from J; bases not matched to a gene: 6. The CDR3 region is CASSSRSSGNNEQFF. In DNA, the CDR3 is TGTGCCAGCAGTTCCCGTTCTAGCGGGAACAATGAGCAGTTCTTC.

The chain's CDR3 is CASRQTSGRAQETQYF. The DNA for the CDR3 is TGTGCCAGTAGGCAGACTAGCGGGAGGGCCCAAGAGACCCAGTACTTC. The chain employs TRBV19 and TRBJ2-5, with 14 bases identical to TRBD2. Germline V gene data show CDR1 as LNHDA and CDR2 as SQIVND (reference sequence). V was clipped by 6 bases and J by 1 base; unmatched bases: 4. The CDR3 has 16 amino acids. Based on the CDR3 plus reference TRBV19 and TRBJ2-5, the full variable domain is DGGITQSPKYLFRKEGQNVTLSCEQNLNHDAMYWYRQDPGQGLRLIYYSQIVNDFQKGDIAEGYSVSREKKESFPLTVTSAQKNPTAFYLCASRQTSGRAQETQYFGPGTRLLVL.

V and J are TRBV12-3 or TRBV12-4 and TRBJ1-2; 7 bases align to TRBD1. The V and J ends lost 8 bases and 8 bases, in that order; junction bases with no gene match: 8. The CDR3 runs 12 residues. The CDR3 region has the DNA TGTGCCAGCGGGAAGGGGGCTAGGGGCTACACCTTC. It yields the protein CASGKGARGYTF.

The CDR3 region is CASSLRLAGAYEQYF. DNA for the CDR3: TGTGCCAGCAGCCTGAGACTAGCGGGGGCCTACGAGCAGTACTTC. The chain has TRBV4-2 and TRBJ2-7, with 12 positions matching TRBD2. This CDR3 contains 15 residues. Germline assignment: CDR1 LGHNA and CDR2 YNFKEQ. Trimming at V came to 4 bases and at J to 2 bases, leaving 3 bases not matched to a gene.

The CDR3 DNA is TGCAGCGTTGAAGGTCCGGGAAACCAGCCCCAGCATTTT. This gives the protein CSVEGPGNQPQHF. The gene calls are TRBV29-1 and TRBJ1-5; D gene unclear. V was shortened by 1 base and J by 7 bases, with 11 bases between the two germline ends. CDR3 size: 13 residues. CDR1 and CDR2 (germline): SQVTM, ANQGSEA. Combining the CDR3 with reference TRBV29-1 and TRBJ1-5 gives the whole variable domain SAVISQKPSRDICQRGTSLTIQCQVDSQVTMMFWYRQQPGQSLTLIATANQGSEATYESGFVIDKFPISRPNLTFSTLTVSNMSPEDSSIYLCSVEGPGNQPQHFGDGTRLSIL.

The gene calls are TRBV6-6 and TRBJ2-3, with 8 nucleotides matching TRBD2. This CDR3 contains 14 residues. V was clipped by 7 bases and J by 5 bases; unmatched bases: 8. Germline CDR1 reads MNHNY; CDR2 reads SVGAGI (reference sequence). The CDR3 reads CASTPRRGEDTQYF. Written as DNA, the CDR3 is TGTGCCAGCACCCCGAGGCGGGGGGAAGATACGCAGTATTTT.

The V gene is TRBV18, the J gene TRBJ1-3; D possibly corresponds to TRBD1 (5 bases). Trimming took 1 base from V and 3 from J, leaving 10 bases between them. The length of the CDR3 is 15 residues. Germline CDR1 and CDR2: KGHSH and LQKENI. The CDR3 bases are TGTGCCAGCTCACCACAGATTGACAGTGGAAACACCATATATTTT. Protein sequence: CASSPQIDSGNTIYF. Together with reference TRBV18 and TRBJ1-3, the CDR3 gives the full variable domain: NAGVMQNPRHLVRRRGQEARLRCSPMKGHSHVYWYRQLPEEGLKFMVYLQKENIIDESGMPKERFSAEFPKEGPSILRIQQVVRGDSAAYFCASSPQIDSGNTIYFGEGSWLTVV.

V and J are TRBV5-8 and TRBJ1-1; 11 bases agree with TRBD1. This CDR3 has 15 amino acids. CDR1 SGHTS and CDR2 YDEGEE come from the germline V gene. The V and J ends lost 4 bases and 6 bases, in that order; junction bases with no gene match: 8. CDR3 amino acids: CASSRTGTGGSEAFF. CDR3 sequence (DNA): TGTGCCAGCAGCCGAACCGGGACAGGGGGGTCTGAAGCTTTCTTT.

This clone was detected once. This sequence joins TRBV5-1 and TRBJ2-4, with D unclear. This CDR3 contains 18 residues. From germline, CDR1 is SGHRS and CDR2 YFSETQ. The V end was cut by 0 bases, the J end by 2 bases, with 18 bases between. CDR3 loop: CASSLASVRFGTKNIQYF. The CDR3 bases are TGCGCCAGCAGCTTGGCGTCGGTAAGATTCGGTACCAAAAACATTCAGTACTTC.

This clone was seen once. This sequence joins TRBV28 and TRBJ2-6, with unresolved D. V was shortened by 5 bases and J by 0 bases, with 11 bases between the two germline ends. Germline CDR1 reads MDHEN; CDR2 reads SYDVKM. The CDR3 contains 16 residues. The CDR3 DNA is TGTGCCAGCAGTCCCCCACTTAACTCTGGGGCCAACGTCCTGACTTTC. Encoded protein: CASSPPLNSGANVLTF.

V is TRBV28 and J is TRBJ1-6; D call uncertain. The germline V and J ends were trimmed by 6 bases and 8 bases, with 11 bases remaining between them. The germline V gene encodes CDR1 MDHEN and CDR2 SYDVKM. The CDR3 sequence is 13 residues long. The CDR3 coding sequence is TGTGCCAGCAGACGAGGCGGGTATTCACCCCTCCACTTT. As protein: CASRRGGYSPLHF.

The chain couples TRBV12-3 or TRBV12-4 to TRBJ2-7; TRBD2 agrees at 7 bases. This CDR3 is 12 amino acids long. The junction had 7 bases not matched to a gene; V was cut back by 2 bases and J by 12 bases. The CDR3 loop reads CASSLRLADPYF. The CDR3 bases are TGTGCCAGCAGTTTAAGACTAGCTGATCCGTACTTC.

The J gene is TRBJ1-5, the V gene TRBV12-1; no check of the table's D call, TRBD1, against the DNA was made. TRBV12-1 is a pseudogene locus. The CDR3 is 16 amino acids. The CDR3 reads CASSLPGQVSSQPQHF. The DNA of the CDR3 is TGTGCCAGCAGCCTGCCGGGACAGGTTAGCTCGCAGCCCCAGCATTTT.

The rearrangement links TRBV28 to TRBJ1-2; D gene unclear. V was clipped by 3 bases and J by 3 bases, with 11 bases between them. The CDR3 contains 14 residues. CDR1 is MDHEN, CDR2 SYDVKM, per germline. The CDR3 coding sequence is TGTGCCAGCAGTTTCCTAGCGGCGGACTATGGCTACACCTTC. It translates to CASSFLAADYGYTF.

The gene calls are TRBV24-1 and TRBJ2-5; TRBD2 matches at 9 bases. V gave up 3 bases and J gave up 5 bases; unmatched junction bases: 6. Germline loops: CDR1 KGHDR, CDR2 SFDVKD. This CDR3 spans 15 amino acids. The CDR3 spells CATSDPGLAMETQYF. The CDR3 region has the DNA TGTGCCACCAGTGATCCGGGACTAGCTATGGAGACCCAGTACTTC.

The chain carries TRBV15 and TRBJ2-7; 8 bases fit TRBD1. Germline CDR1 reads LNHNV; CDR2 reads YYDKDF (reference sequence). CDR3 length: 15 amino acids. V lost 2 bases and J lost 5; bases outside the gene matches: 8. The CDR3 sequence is CATSRPQGASHEQYF. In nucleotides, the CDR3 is TGTGCCACCAGCAGACCTCAGGGGGCGAGCCACGAGCAGTACTTC.